One and the same sample provided the 20 T cell receptor beta chains below, sequenced in a study of T-cell reconstitution after alpha-beta-depleted transplantation in children (dated by TCRdb to 2015 to 2016). Reading the label with the study, this specimen's treatment or condition is: allogeneic hematopoietic cell transplantation with graft depleted of TCRalphabeta T cells and CD19 B cells. Library generation was performed with PCR. This sample was sequenced with an Illumina HiSeq 2500. To normalize quantification of the TCRbeta repertoire, the TCR libraries were built with molecular barcoding that relied on unique molecular identifiers. In-frame beta chains were kept once TCRdb had trimmed the public reads at Q25 with fastp and called clones with MiXCR. For every CDR3 protein sequence, its rows merge into one entry that carries the most common genes and DNA. The sample table lists about 350,000 distinct CDR3 sequences, 16% of them with a count of one. The top ten clones comprise about 41% of the sample.

Material: PBMCs, mostly from graft donor cells, obtained 360 days after TCRalphabeta/CD19-depleted stem cell transplant. These receptors were taken from a male patient under 10 years old who had a stem cell transplant for acute lymphoblastic leukemia, so the T cells may come from the graft donor.

CDR3 DNA sequence: TGTGCCAGCAGTGATGACAGGGCCTCGAACACCGGGGAGCTGTTTTTT. Translation gives CASSDDRASNTGELFF. The rearrangement uses TRBV25-1 and TRBJ2-2, with 7 bases fitting TRBD1. Germline V lookup: CDR1 MGHDK, CDR2 SYGVNS. V trimming: 3 bases; J trimming: 0 bases; junction bases outside the gene matches: 4. The CDR3 loop spans 16 amino acids.

This clonotype was observed a few times. The genes are TRBV20-1 and TRBJ2-4, with D perhaps being TRBD1 or TRBD2 (5 bases each). Trimming removed 4 bases at V and 1 base at J, with 20 bases between. The length of the CDR3 is 17 residues. In germline, CDR1 is DFQATT, CDR2 SNEGSKA (reference sequence). The CDR3 loop reads CSATLGASDRAKNIQYF. In nucleotides, the CDR3 is TGCAGTGCTACGCTCGGGGCCTCGGATCGTGCCAAAAACATTCAGTACTTC.

The CDR3 spells CSAPGPRSHTQYF. DNA for the CDR3: TGCAGCGCACCGGGACCTAGAAGCCATACGCAGTATTTT. The chain carries TRBV29-1 and TRBJ2-3; D assignment may be TRBD1 or TRBD2 (5 bases each). The ends were cut back, 7 bases at V and 7 bases at J, with 18 bases in the middle. The CDR3 covers 13 residues. Germline V gene data show CDR1 as SQVTM and CDR2 as ANQGSEA.

This clonotype appeared many times. This chain links TRBV7-9 with TRBJ2-5; D is perhaps TRBD1 (5 bases). Trimming stripped 2 bases from V and 1 base from J, with 8 bases between. This CDR3 is 14 amino acids long. From germline, CDR1 is SEHNR and CDR2 FQNEAQ (reference sequence). The CDR3 region has the DNA TGTGCCAGCAGCTTACAGGGTCCCCAAGAGACCCAGTACTTC. As protein: CASSLQGPQETQYF.

The chain joins TRBV25-1 to TRBJ1-3; tentative D call: TRBD1 (5 bases). V was shortened by 1 base and J by 0 bases, with 10 bases between the two germline ends. From germline, CDR1 is MGHDK and CDR2 SYGVNS. The CDR3 covers 16 residues. The CDR3 spells CASSELGADSGNTIYF. CDR3 sequence (DNA): TGTGCCAGCAGTGAATTAGGGGCGGACTCTGGAAACACCATATATTTT.

This sequence joins TRBV4-1 and TRBJ2-7, with D possibly matching TRBD1 (5 bases). V was trimmed by 3 bases and J by 3 bases, leaving 12 bases between them. Germline CDR1 is MGHRA and CDR2 is YSYEKL. This CDR3 contains 14 residues. CDR3 bases: TGCGCCAGCAGCCAGGTTTCACAGGTCTACGAGCAGTACTTC. Amino acids: CASSQVSQVYEQYF.

This clonotype was counted only a few times. The J gene is TRBJ2-1, the V gene TRBV4-2; a weak D match, TRBD2 (5 bases). The CDR3 totals 14 residues. The ends were cut back, 3 bases at V and 5 bases at J, with 11 bases in the middle. Germline V lookup: CDR1 LGHNA, CDR2 YNFKEQ. CDR3 region: CASSQVGEDNEQFF. In DNA form, the CDR3 reads TGTGCCAGCAGCCAGGTGGGAGAAGACAATGAGCAGTTCTTC.

This clonotype has a handful of counts. The chain combines TRBV4-1 with TRBJ1-2, with D possibly matching TRBD1 (6 bases). Germline assignment: CDR1 MGHRA and CDR2 YSYEKL. The CDR3 spans 17 residues. V lost 0 bases and J lost 0, with 14 bases in between. The CDR3 reads CASSQETDRPSNYGYTF. In DNA form, the CDR3 reads TGCGCCAGCAGCCAAGAAACGGACAGACCTTCTAACTATGGCTACACCTTC.

The rearrangement joins TRBV4-1 to TRBJ2-7; no clear D. From germline, CDR1 is MGHRA and CDR2 YSYEKL. The ends were cut back, 1 base at V and 6 bases at J, with 10 bases in the middle. This CDR3 spans 13 amino acids. The chain's CDR3 is CASSQGVSGEQYF. The CDR3 nucleotides are TGCGCCAGCAGCCAAGGGGTCTCGGGCGAGCAGTACTTC.

This sequence joins TRBV4-3 and TRBJ2-3; 7 nucleotides line up with TRBD1. Germline CDR1 is LGHNA and CDR2 is YSLEER. The J segment lost 0 bases and the V segment lost 4 bases, leaving 4 bases of the junction unmatched. The CDR3 is 15 amino acids. DNA of the CDR3: TGCGCCAGCAGCCGAGGCAGGGGGAGCACAGATACGCAGTATTTT. It is translated as CASSRGRGSTDTQYF.

In its sample, this clonotype was seen a few times. The rearrangement joins TRBV7-9 to TRBJ1-4; no reliable D call. This CDR3 contains 13 residues. Germline values: CDR1 SEHNR, CDR2 FQNEAQ (reference sequence). Trimming removed 1 base at V and 6 bases at J, with 6 bases between. Here the CDR3 DNA reads TGTGCCAGCAGCTTAGGGGCCTATGAAAAACTGTTTTTT. Translating it yields CASSLGAYEKLFF.

A few counts support this clonotype. DNA for the CDR3: TGTGCCAGTAGTATTGGGGGGAGCAATCAGCCCCAGCATTTT. Translating gives CASSIGGSNQPQHF. The chain combines TRBV19 with TRBJ1-5; the D gene is possibly TRBD1 (5 bases). Trimming removed 3 bases at V and 1 base at J, with 7 bases between. Germline V gene lookup returns CDR1 LNHDA and CDR2 SQIVND (reference sequence). This CDR3 spans 14 amino acids.

This clonotype has ten or more counts. The CDR3, as DNA: TGCGCCAGCAGCTTCGCGGGCCAAGAGACCCAGTACTTC. Protein product: CASSFAGQETQYF. J is TRBJ2-5 and V is TRBV5-1; a possible D gene is TRBD2 (5 bases). The length of the CDR3 is 13 residues. Germline V CDR1 and CDR2: SGHRS, YFSETQ. V was shortened by 2 bases and J by 1 base, with 6 bases between the two germline ends.

This clonotype occurred many times. V is TRBV5-1 and J is TRBJ2-6, with 8 bases aligning to TRBD1. V lost 8 bases and J lost 0; bases outside the gene matches: 7. CDR1 and CDR2 (germline): SGHRS, YFSETQ. The CDR3 runs to 16 residues. The CDR3 region is CASGQGSHSGANVLTF. In nucleotides, the CDR3 is TGCGCCAGTGGACAGGGTTCTCACTCTGGGGCCAACGTCCTGACTTTC.

This clonotype was found a few times. The J gene is TRBJ2-3, the V gene TRBV10-3, with D perhaps TRBD1 (5 bases). The CDR3 extends over 16 amino acids. Germline loops: CDR1 ENHRY, CDR2 SYGVKD. V was pared by 6 bases and J by 3 bases, with 19 bases between. In DNA, the CDR3 is TGTGCCATCAGCCCCCTGGCCTTTCAGGGAACAGATACGCAGTATTTT. The encoded protein is CAISPLAFQGTDTQYF.

The chain joins TRBV5-1 to TRBJ2-1; 7 bases agree with TRBD2. The CDR3 has 16 amino acids. Germline assignment: CDR1 SGHRS and CDR2 YFSETQ. The ends lost 2 bases at V and 7 bases at J; junction bases unmatched: 12. The CDR3 loop is CASSLFGGSKGNEQFF. DNA of the CDR3: TGCGCCAGCAGCTTATTCGGCGGGAGTAAGGGTAATGAGCAGTTCTTC.

In this sample, this clonotype turned up many times. A much larger clone sits a single nucleotide away, making a read error possible. V gene TRBV3-1 combines with J gene TRBJ2-1, with 10 bases fitting TRBD2. Germline CDR1 reads LGHDT; CDR2 reads YNNKEL (reference sequence). The CDR3 covers 15 residues. The CDR3 region has the DNA TGTGCCAGCAGCCAGCAGGGACTAGCGTACAATGAGCAGCTCTTC. Its translation: CASSQQGLAYNEQLF.

This clonotype was seen a few times. The chain is built from TRBV6-5 and TRBJ1-2; 11 bases are a match to TRBD1. CDR1 MNHEY and CDR2 SVGAGI come from the germline V gene. V trimming: 2 bases; J trimming: 4 bases; junction bases outside the gene matches: 6. CDR3 length: 16 residues. CDR3 in DNA: TGTGCCAGCAGTTACCCCCGGGACAGGGGGTTCTATGGCTACACCTTC. Its translation: CASSYPRDRGFYGYTF.

The rearrangement links TRBV20-1 to TRBJ1-5; D gene unclear. Trimming cost V 0 bases and J 6 bases, with 9 bases left between them. Germline CDR1 is DFQATT and CDR2 is SNEGSKA (reference sequence). The CDR3 contains 13 residues. CDR3 loop: CSARETPGQPQHF. CDR3 nucleotides: TGCAGTGCTAGAGAAACGCCGGGTCAGCCCCAGCATTTT.

The chain recombines TRBV20-1 with TRBJ2-7, with D possibly matching TRBD2 (6 bases). The CDR3 length is 15 residues. Germline V gene sequence: CDR1 DFQATT, CDR2 SNEGSKA (reference sequence). V was cut by 5 bases and J by 3 bases, with 20 bases left in between. The chain's CDR3 is CSAFTPGLPYYEQYF. CDR3 coding DNA: TGCAGTGCTTTTACTCCGGGACTCCCTTACTACGAGCAGTACTTC.